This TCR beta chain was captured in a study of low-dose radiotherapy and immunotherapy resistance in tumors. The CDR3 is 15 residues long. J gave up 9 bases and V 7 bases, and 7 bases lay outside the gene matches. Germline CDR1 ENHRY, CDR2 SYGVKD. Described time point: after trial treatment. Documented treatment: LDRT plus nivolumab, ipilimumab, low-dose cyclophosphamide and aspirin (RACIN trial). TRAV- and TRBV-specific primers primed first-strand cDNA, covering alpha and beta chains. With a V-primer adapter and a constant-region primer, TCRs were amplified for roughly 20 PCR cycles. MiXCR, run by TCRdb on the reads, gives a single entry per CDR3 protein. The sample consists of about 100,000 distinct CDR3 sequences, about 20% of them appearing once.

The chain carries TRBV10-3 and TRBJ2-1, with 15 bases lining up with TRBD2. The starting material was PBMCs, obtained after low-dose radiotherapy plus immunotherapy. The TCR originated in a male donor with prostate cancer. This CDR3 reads CAINPGLAGGSEQFF. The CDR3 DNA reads TGTGCCATCAACCCAGGACTAGCGGGGGGGAGTGAGCAGTTCTTC.